These T cell receptor beta chains were read from a single sample in a study of read filtering for tumor transcriptome and immune sequencing. TCRdb used MiXCR to reprocess the reads, holding one entry per CDR3 protein. The sample carries around 140,000 distinct CDR3 sequences, roughly an eighth recorded once. Sample: a population of CD138-negative cells sorted from bone marrow. The receptors originated from a donor aged 40 or older with multiple myeloma. Both conserved end residues are part of each CDR3. The D gene is left open where the match is weak. The size entry is marked missing in some rows and otherwise reads once, few, many or a size class.

cdr3_aa cdr3_nt j_call v_call d_call clone_size
CASSPAGSSYNEQFF TGTGCCAGCAGCCCCGCGGGGAGCTCCTACAATGAGCAGTTCTTC TRBJ2-1 TRBV9 . many
CASSYPPAGRGTDTQYF TGTGCCAGCAGTTACCCCCCGGCTGGGAGGGGCACAGATACGCAGTATTTT TRBJ2-3 TRBV6-6 TRBD2 many
CASSQGAGGNTEAFF TGCGCCAGCAGCCAAGGAGCAGGAGGTAATACTGAAGCTTTCTTT TRBJ1-1 TRBV4-3 . many
CASSLAGHTPLNTEAFF TGTGCCAGCAGCTTAGCGGGCCACACACCTCTTAACACTGAAGCTTTCTTT TRBJ1-1 TRBV7-9 . many
CASSNSRDSMNEQYF TGCGCCAGCTCCAATTCCCGGGACTCCATGAACGAGCAGTACTTC TRBJ2-7 TRBV4-1 . many
CASSLELGLGTEAFF TGTGCCAGCAGCTTGGAATTGGGATTGGGCACTGAAGCTTTCTTT TRBJ1-1 TRBV5-5 . .
CASSRVADTQYF TGTGCCAGCAGTCGTGTCGCGGATACGCAGTATTTT TRBJ2-3 TRBV12-3/TRBV12-4 . many
CSAREGLLDTQYF TGCAGTGCTAGGGAGGGACTATTAGATACGCAGTATTTT TRBJ2-3 TRBV20-1 TRBD2 few
CGAFPSGRRPDTQYF TGCGGTGCTTTCCCTAGCGGGAGGAGACCAGATACGCAGTATTTT TRBJ2-3 TRBV20-1 TRBD2 .
CASSSPGLAGGGTGELFF TGTGCCAGCAGTTCCCCGGGACTAGCGGGAGGCGGGACCGGGGAGCTGTTTTTT TRBJ2-2 TRBV12-3/TRBV12-4 TRBD2 few
CASSLPSGRIYEQFF TGTGCCAGCAGCCTCCCTAGCGGGAGAATCTATGAGCAGTTCTTC TRBJ2-1 TRBV11-2 TRBD2 many
CASRAGQPIGETQYF TGTGCCAGCAGGGCGGGACAGCCCATAGGAGAGACCCAGTACTTC TRBJ2-5 TRBV6-2/TRBV6-3 . few
CSARGGTGNQPQHF TGCAGTGCCCGGGGCGGGACAGGGAATCAGCCCCAGCATTTT TRBJ1-5 TRBV20-1 TRBD1 many
CASSLEEPGLAIEEQFF TGTGCCAGCAGCTTAGAAGAACCGGGACTAGCGATCGAGGAGCAGTTCTTC TRBJ2-1 TRBV11-3 TRBD2 many
CSASSPGARMNTEAFF TGCAGTGCTAGCTCCCCCGGGGCACGCATGAACACTGAAGCTTTCTTT TRBJ1-1 TRBV20-1 . .
CASSLVGGGETQYF TGTGCCAGCAGCTTAGTTGGGGGCGGGGAGACCCAGTACTTC TRBJ2-5 TRBV11-2 . many
CASRPDRGQPYNEQFF TGTGCCAGCAGACCCGACAGGGGACAACCCTACAATGAGCAGTTCTTC TRBJ2-1 TRBV28 TRBD1 many
CASTPGGRLGEQYF TGTGCCAGTACCCCGGGGGGTAGGCTCGGGGAGCAGTACTTC TRBJ2-7 TRBV19 TRBD2 few
CASSSGANTGELFF TGTGCCAGCAGTAGCGGAGCAAACACCGGGGAGCTGTTTTTT TRBJ2-2 TRBV6-4 . many
CSASRLAGTYNEQFF TGCAGTGCTTCGAGACTAGCGGGAACCTACAATGAGCAGTTCTTC TRBJ2-1 TRBV20-1 TRBD2 few
CASSDRDRAITTNEKLFF TGTGCCAGCAGCGACCGGGACAGGGCTATCACAACTAATGAAAAACTGTTTTTT TRBJ1-4 TRBV11-2 TRBD1 .
CATSPVRPPTNQPQHF TGTGCCACCAGCCCCGTCCGGCCACCGACTAATCAGCCCCAGCATTTT TRBJ1-5 TRBV15 . few
CASSFGTGDRSNQPQHF TGTGCCAGCAGCTTCGGGACAGGTGATCGGAGCAATCAGCCCCAGCATTTT TRBJ1-5 TRBV7-9 TRBD1 many
CASSPRVGSGRSNEQFF TGTGCCAGCAGCCCTCGTGTAGGTAGCGGGAGGTCGAATGAGCAGTTCTTC TRBJ2-1 TRBV7-9 TRBD2 many
CASSLHFGTSGSNEQFF TGTGCCAGCAGCCTCCATTTCGGGACTAGCGGGAGTAATGAGCAGTTCTTC TRBJ2-1 TRBV7-9 TRBD2 many
CASSSQVSPLHF TGTGCCAGCAGCTCCCAGGTTTCACCCCTCCACTTT TRBJ1-6 TRBV7-2 . many
CASSRKLRADTGELFF TGTGCCAGCAGCCGTAAACTCAGGGCCGACACCGGGGAGCTGTTTTTT TRBJ2-2 TRBV11-3 . few
CASSLLGRGATGELFF TGTGCCAGCAGTCTTCTCGGACGGGGCGCCACCGGGGAGCTGTTTTTT TRBJ2-2 TRBV6-2/TRBV6-3 . many
CASSPGTGRNQPQHF TGTGCCAGCAGCCCTGGGACAGGACGCAATCAGCCCCAGCATTTT TRBJ1-5 TRBV7-2 TRBD1 many
CASILAQGLREQYF TGTGCCAGCATCCTCGCACAGGGCCTAAGGGAGCAGTACTTC TRBJ2-7 TRBV5-6 . .
CVSRLRLWGLAGEAYEQYF TGTGTAAGTCGCTTACGTTTATGGGGACTAGCGGGAGAGGCCTACGAGCAGTACTTC TRBJ2-7 TRBV12-2 . .
CASSPGQALNEKLFF TGTGCCAGCAGCCCAGGACAGGCCCTGAATGAAAAACTGTTTTTT TRBJ1-4 TRBV7-9 TRBD1 many
CASSPGRGSYNEQFF TGTGCCAGCTCACCAGGGAGGGGCTCCTACAATGAGCAGTTCTTC TRBJ2-1 TRBV18 TRBD2 few
CASSLGLAGVINEQFF TGTGCCAGCAGCTTGGGGCTAGCGGGAGTGATAAATGAGCAGTTCTTC TRBJ2-1 TRBV5-5 TRBD2 .
CASSLRVSTDTQYF TGCGCCAGCAGCTTGAGGGTTAGCACAGATACGCAGTATTTT TRBJ2-3 TRBV5-1 . many
CASSLRGRPYEQYF TGTGCCAGCAGCTTACGGGGGAGACCCTACGAGCAGTACTTC TRBJ2-7 TRBV7-2 . many
CASSPSYGARTEAFF TGTGCCAGCTCACCATCCTACGGGGCGCGCACTGAAGCTTTCTTT TRBJ1-1 TRBV18 . many
CASSLGTGGSTDTQYF TGTGCCAGCAGCCTCGGGACAGGGGGAAGCACAGATACGCAGTATTTT TRBJ2-3 TRBV7-9 TRBD1 many
CSVEFQTDTQYF TGCAGCGTTGAATTCCAGACAGATACGCAGTATTTT TRBJ2-3 TRBV29-1 . many
CASSFRVVNTGELFF TGTGCCAGCAGCTTCCGGGTGGTTAACACCGGGGAGCTGTTTTTT TRBJ2-2 TRBV5-5 . many